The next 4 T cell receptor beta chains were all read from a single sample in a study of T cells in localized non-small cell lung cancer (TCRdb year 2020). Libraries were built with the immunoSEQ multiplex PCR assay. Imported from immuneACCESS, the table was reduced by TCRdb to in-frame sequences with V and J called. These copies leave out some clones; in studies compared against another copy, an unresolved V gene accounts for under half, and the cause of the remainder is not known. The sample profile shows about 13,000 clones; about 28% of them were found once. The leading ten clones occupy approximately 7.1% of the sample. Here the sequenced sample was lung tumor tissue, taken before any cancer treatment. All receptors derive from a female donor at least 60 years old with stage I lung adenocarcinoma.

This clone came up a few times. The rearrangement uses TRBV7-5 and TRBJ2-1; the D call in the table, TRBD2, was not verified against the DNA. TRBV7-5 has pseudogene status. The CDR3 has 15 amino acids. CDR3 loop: CASRTIDLPYNEQFF. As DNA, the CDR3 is TGTGCCAGCAGAACTATAGATTTACCCTACAATGAGCAGTTCTTC.

The CDR3 bases are TGTGCCAGCAGCTTACTACAAGGGAACACTGAAGCTTTCTTT. Encoded protein: CASSLLQGNTEAFF. This chain joins TRBV11-3 and TRBJ1-1; D is unresolved. V was cut by 2 bases and J by 1 base, with 8 bases left in between. The germline V gene has CDR1 SGHNT and CDR2 YENEEA. This CDR3 contains 14 residues.

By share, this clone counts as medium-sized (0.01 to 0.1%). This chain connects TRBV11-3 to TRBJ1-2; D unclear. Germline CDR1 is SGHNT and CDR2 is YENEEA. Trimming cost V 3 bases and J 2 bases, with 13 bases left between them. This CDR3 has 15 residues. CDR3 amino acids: CASSLVSGVNYGYTF. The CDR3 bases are TGTGCCAGCAGCTTGGTATCTGGGGTGAACTATGGCTACACCTTC.

The CDR3 DNA reads as TGTGCCAGCAGCTCTTATTCGGTTCGGGCTGAAGCTTTCTTT. Translated: CASSSYSVRAEAFF. The chain recombines TRBV11-3 with TRBJ1-1, with D uncertain. The CDR3 has 14 residues. The germline CDR1 and CDR2 sequences are SGHNT and YENEEA. Trimming cost V 4 bases and J 6 bases, with 15 bases left between them.